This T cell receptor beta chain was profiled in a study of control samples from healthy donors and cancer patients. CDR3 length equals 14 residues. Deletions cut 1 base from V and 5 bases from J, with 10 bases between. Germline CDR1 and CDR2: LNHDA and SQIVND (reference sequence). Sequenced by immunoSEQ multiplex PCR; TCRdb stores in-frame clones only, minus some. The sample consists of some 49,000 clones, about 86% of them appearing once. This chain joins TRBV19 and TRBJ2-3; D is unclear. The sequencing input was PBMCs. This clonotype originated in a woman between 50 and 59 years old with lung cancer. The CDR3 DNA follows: TGTGCCAGTAGTATAGCCAGCTTCAGAGATACGCAGTATTTT. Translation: CASSIASFRDTQYF.